Listed below are T cell receptor beta chains from one sample, sequenced in a study of control samples from healthy donors and cancer patients. The protocol was immunoSEQ multiplex PCR, while the TCRdb copy is restricted to in-frame clones and leaves out a portion. Of tens of thousands of clones listed, roughly 84% are singletons. Material: blood. All receptors derive from a man aged 50-59 years in good health. Both conserved end residues are part of each CDR3. D genes are given only for firm matches. Some rows mark clone size as missing; the rest say once, few, many or name a class of expanded clone.

TRBD2 | 14 | TRBJ2-1 | . | TRBV7-2 | CASSRTSGSFEQFF | TGTGCCAGCAGCCGGACTAGCGGGAGCTTTGAGCAGTTCTTC
. | 16 | TRBJ2-7 | . | TRBV3-1/TRBV3-2 | CASSPLGGGSSYEQYF | TGTGCCAGCAGCCCACTCGGCGGTGGGAGCTCCTACGAGCAGTACTTC
. | 14 | TRBJ1-1 | . | TRBV7-9 | CASSFNRADTEAFF | TGTGCCAGCAGCTTTAATAGGGCAGACACTGAAGCTTTCTTT
. | 14 | TRBJ1-2 | . | TRBV6-5 | CASSLGRDLYGYTF | TGTGCCAGCAGTTTAGGCAGGGATTTATACGGCTACACCTTC
. | 15 | TRBJ2-3 | . | TRBV5-4 | CASSLNRGRGDTQYF | TGTGCCAGCAGCTTGAACCGAGGCCGGGGAGATACGCAGTATTTT
. | 14 | TRBJ2-6 | once | TRBV28 | CASGLVSGANVLTF | TGTGCCAGCGGACTTGTCTCTGGGGCCAACGTCCTGACTTTC
. | 15 | TRBJ1-3 | . | TRBV6-1 | CASSEAGAGWHTIYF | TGTGCCAGCAGTGAAGCCGGCGCAGGGTGGCACACCATATATTTT
TRBD1 | 13 | TRBJ2-3 | . | TRBV29-1 | CSAGQGVTDTQYF | TGCAGCGCTGGACAGGGGGTAACAGATACGCAGTATTTT
TRBD1 | 14 | TRBJ1-3 | . | TRBV18 | CASSRTGEENTIYF | TGTGCCAGCTCACGGACAGGGGAGGAAAACACCATATATTTT
. | 16 | TRBJ1-5 | . | TRBV19 | CASSTNRDGSDQPQHF | TGTGCCAGTAGTACGAACCGGGACGGGTCCGATCAGCCCCAGCATTTT
TRBD1 | 16 | TRBJ2-2 | . | TRBV18 | CASSPLGQGNTGELFF | TGTGCCAGCTCACCCCTGGGACAGGGGAACACCGGGGAGCTGTTTTTT
TRBD1 | 14 | TRBJ2-5 | . | TRBV19 | CASALGQVLQTQYF | TGTGCCAGCGCTTTGGGACAGGTTCTCCAGACCCAGTACTTC
TRBD2 | 17 | TRBJ2-1 | . | TRBV5-1 | CASSTQPSGGTYNEQFF | TGCGCCAGCAGCACACAACCTAGCGGGGGAACCTACAATGAGCAGTTCTTC
. | 17 | TRBJ2-2 | . | TRBV28 | CASSQSTGVSNTGELFF | TGTGCCAGCAGTCAGTCAACGGGGGTTTCGAACACCGGGGAGCTGTTTTTT
. | 11 | TRBJ1-2 | . | TRBV20-1 | CSARRRDGYTF | TGCAGTGCGAGACGGAGGGACGGCTACACCTTC
TRBD1 | 15 | TRBJ2-2 | . | TRBV4-3 | CASSRTGSNTGELFF | TGCGCCAGCAGCCGGACAGGGTCGAACACCGGGGAGCTGTTTTTT
. | 16 | TRBJ2-1 | . | TRBV10-3 | CAISDPGLNEYNEQFF | TGTGCCATCAGTGACCCGGGTCTGAATGAGTACAATGAGCAGTTCTTC
. | 16 | TRBJ1-1 | . | TRBV12-5 | CASAADGGLGNTEAFF | TGTGCTAGTGCCGCCGACGGAGGGCTGGGGAACACTGAAGCTTTCTTT
. | 11 | TRBJ2-3 | . | TRBV3-1/TRBV3-2 | CASSRPDTQYF | TGTGCCAGCAGCCGGCCGGATACGCAGTATTTT
. | 19 | TRBJ2-1 | once | TRBV23-1 | CASSHYPPVRGQGYNEQFF | TGCGCCAGCAGTCATTATCCCCCGGTCCGGGGGCAAGGATACAATGAGCAGTTCTTC
. | 14 | TRBJ1-1 | few | TRBV20-1 | CSASGQFMNTEAFF | TGCAGTGCTAGTGGACAGTTCATGAACACTGAAGCTTTCTTT
. | 14 | TRBJ1-2 | . | TRBV6-5 | CASRNRAGNYGYTF | TGTGCCAGCAGGAACAGGGCCGGAAACTATGGCTACACCTTC
TRBD1 | 17 | TRBJ2-7 | . | TRBV4-2 | CASSHRLRGDSSYEQYF | TGTGCCAGCAGCCACCGGCTCCGTGGGGACAGCTCCTACGAGCAGTACTTC
. | 15 | TRBJ2-1 | . | TRBV19 | CASTHLGSLDNEQFF | TGTGCCAGTACTCATCTGGGCTCCCTAGACAATGAGCAGTTCTTC
. | 12 | TRBJ1-1 | few | TRBV11-2 | CASSTGGTEAFF | TGTGCCAGTAGCACTGGGGGGACTGAAGCTTTCTTT
TRBD1 | 13 | TRBJ2-7 | once | TRBV27 | CASSTGNSYEQYF | TGTGCCAGCTCGACAGGGAACTCCTACGAGCAGTACTTC
. | 13 | TRBJ2-2 | . | TRBV7-2 | CASSFIQGGELFF | TGTGCCAGCAGCTTCATCCAGGGCGGGGAGCTGTTTTTT
. | 15 | TRBJ2-3 | . | TRBV9 | CASSAGTWGSDTQYF | TGTGCCAGCAGCGCCGGGACGTGGGGGTCAGATACGCAGTATTTT
. | 12 | TRBJ2-3 | once | TRBV6-6 | CASSFSTDTQYF | TGTGCCAGCAGTTTCTCAACAGATACGCAGTATTTT
. | 15 | TRBJ2-2 | . | TRBV5-1 | CASSMGTTYTGELFF | TGCGCCAGCAGCATGGGGACAACTTACACCGGGGAGCTGTTTTTT
. | 13 | TRBJ2-7 | . | TRBV2 | CASKGLAHYEQYF | TGTGCCAGCAAGGGGCTAGCTCACTACGAGCAGTACTTC
. | 15 | TRBJ2-4 | . | TRBV2 | CASSNSNLAKNIQYF | TGTGCCAGCAGTAACAGTAACCTAGCCAAAAACATTCAGTACTTC
. | 13 | TRBJ2-7 | . | TRBV7-9 | CASSLGGTYEQYF | TGTGCCAGCAGCTTAGGCGGGACATACGAGCAGTACTTC
TRBD1 | 13 | TRBJ1-2 | . | TRBV6-1 | CASSEDRGYGYTF | TGTGCCAGCAGTGAAGACAGGGGCTATGGCTACACCTTC
TRBD1 | 14 | TRBJ1-4 | . | TRBV5-1 | CASSLGTGNEKLFF | TGCGCCAGCAGCTTAGGGACAGGGAATGAAAAACTGTTTTTT
. | 14 | TRBJ2-5 | . | TRBV7-8 | CASSFLQYQETQYF | TGTGCCAGCAGCTTCTTACAGTACCAAGAGACCCAGTACTTC